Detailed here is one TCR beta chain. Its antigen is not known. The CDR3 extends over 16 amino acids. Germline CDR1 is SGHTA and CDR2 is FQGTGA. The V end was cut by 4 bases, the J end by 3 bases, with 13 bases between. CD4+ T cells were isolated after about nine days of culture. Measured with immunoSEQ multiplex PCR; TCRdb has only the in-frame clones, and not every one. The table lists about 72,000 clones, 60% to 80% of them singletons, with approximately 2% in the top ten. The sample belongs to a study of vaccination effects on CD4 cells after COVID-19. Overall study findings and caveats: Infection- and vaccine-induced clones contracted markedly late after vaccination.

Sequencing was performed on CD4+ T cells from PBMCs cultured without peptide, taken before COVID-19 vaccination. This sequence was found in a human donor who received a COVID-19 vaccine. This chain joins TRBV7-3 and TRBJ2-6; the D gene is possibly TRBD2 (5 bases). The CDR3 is CASSSGVAGGANVLTF. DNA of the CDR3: TGTGCCAGCAGCTCCGGGGTAGCCGGTGGGGCCAACGTCCTGACTTTC.